This T cell receptor beta chain was found in a study of T cell responses to AZD1222 COVID-19 vaccine. Germline values: CDR1 MNHEY, CDR2 SVGAGI. The V end lost 8 bases, the J end lost 4 bases, and 12 bases lay between the germline ends. This CDR3 is built from 14 residues. Remarks on this clone: No antigen is known for it.

General study findings and limits: Two AZD1222 administrations were followed by greater Spike-specific TCR breadth and depth. Only 6 or 7 people who got AZD1222 tested seropositive at baseline. Mostly white British, mostly female donors; authors suggested clonal diversity may be underestimated.

Profiled with immunoSEQ multiplex PCR; TCRdb holds only in-frame clones, not every one. Of roughly 100,000 clones listed, around 85% are singletons. The sequence came from an adult who received the AZD1222 COVID-19 vaccine. Source: peripheral blood, taken 28 days after the second AZD1222 dose. This chain uses TRBV6-5 with TRBJ2-6, with a tentative D call TRBD1 (5 bases). CDR3 sequence: CASGSGPGANVLTF. The CDR3 DNA reads TGTGCCAGCGGATCAGGGCCAGGGGCCAACGTCCTGACTTTC.